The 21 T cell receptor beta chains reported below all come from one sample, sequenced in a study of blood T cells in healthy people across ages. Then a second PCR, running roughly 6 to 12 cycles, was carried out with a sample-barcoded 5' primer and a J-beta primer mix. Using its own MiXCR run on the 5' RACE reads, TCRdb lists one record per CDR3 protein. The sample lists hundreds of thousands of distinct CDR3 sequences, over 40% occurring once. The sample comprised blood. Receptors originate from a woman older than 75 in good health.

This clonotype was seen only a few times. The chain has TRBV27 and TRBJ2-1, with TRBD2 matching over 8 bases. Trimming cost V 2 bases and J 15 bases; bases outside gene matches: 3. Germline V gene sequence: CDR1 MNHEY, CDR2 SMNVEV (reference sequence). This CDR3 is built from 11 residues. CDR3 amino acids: CASSLGTRPFF. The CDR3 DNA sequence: TGTGCCAGCAGTTTAGGGACTAGACCGTTCTTC.

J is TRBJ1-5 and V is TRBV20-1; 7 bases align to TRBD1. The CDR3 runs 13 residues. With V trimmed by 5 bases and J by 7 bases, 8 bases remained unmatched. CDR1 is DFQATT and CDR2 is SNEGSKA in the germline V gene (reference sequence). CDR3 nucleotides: TGCAGTGCTGGCAGACAGGGTGGCCAGCCCCAGCATTTT. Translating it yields CSAGRQGGQPQHF.

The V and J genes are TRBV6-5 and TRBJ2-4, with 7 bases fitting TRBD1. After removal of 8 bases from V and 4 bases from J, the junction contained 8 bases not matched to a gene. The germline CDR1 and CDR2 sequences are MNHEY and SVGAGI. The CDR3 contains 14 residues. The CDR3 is CASEEGAGKNIQYF. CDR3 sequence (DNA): TGTGCCAGCGAAGAGGGGGCAGGTAAAAACATTCAGTACTTC.

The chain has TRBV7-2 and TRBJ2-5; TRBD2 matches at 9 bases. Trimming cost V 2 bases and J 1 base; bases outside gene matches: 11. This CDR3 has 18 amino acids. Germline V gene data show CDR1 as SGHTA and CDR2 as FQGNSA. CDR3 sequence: CASSLRRTSVQFQETQYF. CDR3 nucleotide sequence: TGTGCCAGCAGCTTACGAAGGACTAGCGTCCAATTCCAAGAGACCCAGTACTTC.

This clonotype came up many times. Here the CDR3 DNA reads TGTGCCAGCACTCCCTTGGGGGCCGACTATGGCTACACCTTC. Translation gives CASTPLGADYGYTF. The chain is built from TRBV6-1 and TRBJ1-2; weak D call: TRBD1 (6 bases). Germline CDR1 is MNHNS and CDR2 is SASEGT. V dropped 7 bases and J dropped 3 bases, with 15 bases sitting between them. The CDR3 spans 14 residues.

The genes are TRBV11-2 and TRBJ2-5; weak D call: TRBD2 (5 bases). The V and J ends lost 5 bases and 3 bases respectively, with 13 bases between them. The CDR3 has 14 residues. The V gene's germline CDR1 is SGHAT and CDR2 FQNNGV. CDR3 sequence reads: CASSALAEKETQYF. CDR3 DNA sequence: TGTGCCAGCAGCGCTCTAGCAGAGAAAGAGACCCAGTACTTC. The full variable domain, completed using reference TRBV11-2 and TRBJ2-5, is EAGVAQSPRYKIIEKRQSVAFWCNPISGHATLYWYQQILGQGPKLLIQFQNNGVVDDSQLPKDRFSAERLKGVDSTLKIQPAKLEDSAVYLCASSALAEKETQYFGPGTRLLVL.

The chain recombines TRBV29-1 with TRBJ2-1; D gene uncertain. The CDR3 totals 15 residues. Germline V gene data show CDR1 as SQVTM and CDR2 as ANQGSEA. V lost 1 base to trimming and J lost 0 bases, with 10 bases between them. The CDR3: CSVEGGTRSYNEQFF. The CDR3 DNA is TGCAGCGTTGAAGGCGGCACACGCTCCTACAATGAGCAGTTCTTC.

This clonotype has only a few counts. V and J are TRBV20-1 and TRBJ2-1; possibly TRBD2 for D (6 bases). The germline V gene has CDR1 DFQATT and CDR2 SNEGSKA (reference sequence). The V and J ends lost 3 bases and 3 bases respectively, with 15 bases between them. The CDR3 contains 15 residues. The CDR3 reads CSASPGGVDYNEQFF. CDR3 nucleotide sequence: TGCAGTGCTAGCCCTGGCGGGGTCGACTACAATGAGCAGTTCTTC.

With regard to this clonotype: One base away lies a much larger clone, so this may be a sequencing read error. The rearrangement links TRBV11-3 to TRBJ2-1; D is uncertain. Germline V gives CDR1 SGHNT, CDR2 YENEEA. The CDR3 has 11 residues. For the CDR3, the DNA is TGTGCCAGCAGCCGCAGCAATGAGCGGTTCTTC. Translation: CASSRSNERFF.

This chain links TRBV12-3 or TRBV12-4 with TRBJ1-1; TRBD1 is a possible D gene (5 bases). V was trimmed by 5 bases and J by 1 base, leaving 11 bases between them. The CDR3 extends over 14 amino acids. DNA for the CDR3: TGTGCCAGCAGTAAGGGGCGGACGAACACTGAAGCTTTCTTT. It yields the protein CASSKGRTNTEAFF.

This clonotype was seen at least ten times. The CDR3 protein is CASSPSRGSGNIQYF. The CDR3 DNA sequence: TGTGCCAGCAGTCCCTCCAGGGGATCGGGAAACATTCAGTACTTC. The chain carries TRBV28 and TRBJ2-4; perhaps TRBD1 as D (6 bases). The ends were cut back, 5 bases at V and 6 bases at J, with 17 bases in the middle. Per germline, CDR1 MDHEN and CDR2 SYDVKM. The CDR3 loop spans 15 amino acids.

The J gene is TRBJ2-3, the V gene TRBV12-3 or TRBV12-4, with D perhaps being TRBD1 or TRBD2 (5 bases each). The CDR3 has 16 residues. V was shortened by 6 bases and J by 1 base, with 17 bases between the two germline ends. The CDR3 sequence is CASRDSRGSGTDTQYF. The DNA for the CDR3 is TGTGCCAGCAGAGATTCGAGGGGAAGTGGCACAGATACGCAGTATTTT.

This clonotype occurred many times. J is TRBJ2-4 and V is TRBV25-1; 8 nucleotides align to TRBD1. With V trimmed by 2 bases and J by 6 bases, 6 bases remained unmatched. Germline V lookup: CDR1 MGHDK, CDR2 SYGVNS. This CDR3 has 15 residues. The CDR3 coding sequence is TGTGCCAGCAGTGAAACTAGGGGACAGGCAAACATTCAGTACTTC. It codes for CASSETRGQANIQYF.

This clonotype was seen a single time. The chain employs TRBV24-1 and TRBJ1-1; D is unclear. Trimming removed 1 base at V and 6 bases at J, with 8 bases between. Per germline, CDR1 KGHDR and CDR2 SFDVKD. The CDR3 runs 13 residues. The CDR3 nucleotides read TGTGCCACCAGTGATTTCCGGGGAGCTGAAGCTTTCTTT. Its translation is CATSDFRGAEAFF.

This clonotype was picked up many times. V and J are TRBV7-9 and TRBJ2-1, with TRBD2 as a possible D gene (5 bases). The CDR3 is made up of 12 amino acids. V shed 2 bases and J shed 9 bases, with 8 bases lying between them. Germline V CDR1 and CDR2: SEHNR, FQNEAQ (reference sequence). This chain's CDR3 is CASSLLAVEQFF. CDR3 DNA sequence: TGTGCCAGCAGCTTACTAGCAGTTGAGCAGTTCTTC.

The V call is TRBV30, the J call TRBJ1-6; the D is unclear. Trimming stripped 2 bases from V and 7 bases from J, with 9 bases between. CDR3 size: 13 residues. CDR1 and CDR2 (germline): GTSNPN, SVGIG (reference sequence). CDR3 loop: CAWSSSRNSPLHF. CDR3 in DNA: TGTGCCTGGAGTTCTTCTAGGAATTCACCCCTCCACTTT.

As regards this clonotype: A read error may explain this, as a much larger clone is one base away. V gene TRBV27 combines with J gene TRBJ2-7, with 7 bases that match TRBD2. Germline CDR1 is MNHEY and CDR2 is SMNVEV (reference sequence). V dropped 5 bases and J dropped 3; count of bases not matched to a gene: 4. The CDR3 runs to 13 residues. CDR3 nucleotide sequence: TGTGCCAGCAGTGGTAGGGAGGGCTACGAGCAGTACTTC. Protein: CASSGREGYEQYF.

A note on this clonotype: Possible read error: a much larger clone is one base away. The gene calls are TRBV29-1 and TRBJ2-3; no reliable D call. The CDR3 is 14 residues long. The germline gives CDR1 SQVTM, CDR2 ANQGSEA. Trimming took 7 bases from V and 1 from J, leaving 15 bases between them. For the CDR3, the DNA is TGCAGCGCCACCAGAGGTTTCGGCACAGATACGCAGTATTTT. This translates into CSATRGFGTDTQYF.

The CDR3 is CSVGSEVNTEAFF. Written as DNA, the CDR3 is TGCAGCGTAGGGAGTGAGGTGAACACTGAAGCTTTCTTT. This chain uses TRBV29-1 with TRBJ1-1; no clear D gene. The CDR3 loop spans 13 amino acids. V was cut by 6 bases and J by 0 bases, with 11 bases left in between. CDR1 is SQVTM and CDR2 is ANQGSEA in the germline V gene.

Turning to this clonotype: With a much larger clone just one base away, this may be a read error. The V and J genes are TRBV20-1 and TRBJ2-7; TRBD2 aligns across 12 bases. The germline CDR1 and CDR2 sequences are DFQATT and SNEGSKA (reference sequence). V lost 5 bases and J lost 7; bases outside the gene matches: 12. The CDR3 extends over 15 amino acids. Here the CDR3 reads CSAPLGLAGISEQYF. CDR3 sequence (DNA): TGCAGTGCTCCCCTCGGACTAGCGGGAATCTCTGAGCAGTACTTC.

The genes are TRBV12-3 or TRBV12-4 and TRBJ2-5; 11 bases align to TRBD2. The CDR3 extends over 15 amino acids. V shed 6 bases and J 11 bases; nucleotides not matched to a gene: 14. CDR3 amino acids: CASRLTSGEGNEQYF. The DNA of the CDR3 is TGTGCCAGCAGGTTGACTAGCGGGGAGGGCAATGAGCAGTACTTC.